This T cell receptor beta chain emerged from a study of T cell repertoires in cytomegalovirus infection. Using its own MiXCR run on the reads, TCRdb lists one record per CDR3 protein. The repertoire includes tens of thousands of distinct CDR3 sequences, roughly 21% of them detected once, and roughly 73% sits in the top ten. This clonotype has a count of ten or more. Its antigen is still unknown. CDR3 length: 17 amino acids. From germline, CDR1 is SGHTA and CDR2 FQGNSA. Trimming removed 1 base from V and 2 bases from J; junction bases left unmatched: 7. The gene calls are TRBV7-2 and TRBJ2-5, with 10 bases fitting TRBD2. Sample: CD8+ T cells from cultured PBMCs, taken from culture after CMV antigen stimulation. This sequence originates from a human donor in good health (CMV status not recorded). Some clones in this sample may be carry-over from other donors' samples. CDR3 residues: CASSLGASGGLQETQYF. The CDR3 coding sequence is TGTGCCAGCAGCTTAGGGGCTAGCGGGGGCCTTCAAGAGACCCAGTACTTC. The whole variable domain, remainder taken from reference TRBV7-2 and TRBJ2-5, is GAGVSQSPSNKVTEKGKDVELRCDPISGHTALYWYRQSLGQGLEFLIYFQGNSAPDKSGLPSDRFSAERTGGSVSTLTIQRTQQEDSAVYLCASSLGASGGLQETQYFGPGTRLLVL.